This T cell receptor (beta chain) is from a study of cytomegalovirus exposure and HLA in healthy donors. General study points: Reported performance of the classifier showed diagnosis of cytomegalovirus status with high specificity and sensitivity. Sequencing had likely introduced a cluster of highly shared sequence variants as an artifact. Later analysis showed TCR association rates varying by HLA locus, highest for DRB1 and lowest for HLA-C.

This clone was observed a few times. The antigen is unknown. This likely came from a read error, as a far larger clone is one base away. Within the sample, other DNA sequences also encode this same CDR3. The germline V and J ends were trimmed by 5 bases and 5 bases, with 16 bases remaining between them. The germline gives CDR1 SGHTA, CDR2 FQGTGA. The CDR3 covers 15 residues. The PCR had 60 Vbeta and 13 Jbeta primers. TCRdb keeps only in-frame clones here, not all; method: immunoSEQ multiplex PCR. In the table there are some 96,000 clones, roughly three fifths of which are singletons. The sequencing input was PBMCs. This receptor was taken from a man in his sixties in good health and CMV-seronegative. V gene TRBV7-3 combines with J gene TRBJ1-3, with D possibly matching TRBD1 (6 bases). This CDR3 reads CASSPWTGTRNTIYF. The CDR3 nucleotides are TGTGCCAGCAGCCCCTGGACCGGGACACGAAACACCATATATTTT.